Each of the 25 T cell receptor beta chains below was sequenced from the same sample in a study of metastatic and nonmetastatic thyroid tumors. MiXCR was used by TCRdb to re-call the PCR reads. This sample has about 25,000 clones, with more than 20% found just once. Before thyroid surgery, none of the patients had received any treatment. Sequencing was carried out using blood. These receptors were obtained from a male donor with papillary thyroid cancer or a benign thyroid nodule (not recorded which). Some clones in this sample may be carry-over from other donors' samples.

This clone was found many times. The V and J genes are TRBV6-4 and TRBJ2-1, with 7 bases lining up with TRBD2. V trimming: 6 bases; J trimming: 4 bases; junction bases outside the gene matches: 9. Germline V gene sequence: CDR1 MRHNA, CDR2 SNTAGT. CDR3 length: 15 residues. The CDR3 protein is CASSLLFSGYNEQFF. The DNA for the CDR3 is TGTGCCAGCAGCCTCCTATTTAGCGGGTACAATGAGCAGTTCTTC.

For this clone: The identical CDR3 is also encoded by other nucleotide sequences in the sample. The chain has TRBV7-8 and TRBJ1-2; 9 nucleotides match TRBD1. The V segment lost 5 bases and the J segment 8 bases; nucleotides outside the gene matches: 9. The germline CDR1 and CDR2 sequences are SGHVS and FQNEAQ. This CDR3 is 14 amino acids long. The CDR3 region has the DNA TGTGCCAGCAGCGCTTGGACAGGGGATGACGGCTACACCTTC. Translation: CASSAWTGDDGYTF.

Only one count was recorded for this clone. This rearrangement joins TRBV5-6 to TRBJ2-1; 11 bases agree with TRBD2. Trimming cost V 4 bases and J 4 bases; bases outside gene matches: 10. Germline-derived CDR1 and CDR2 are SGHDT and YYEEEE. This CDR3 comprises 17 residues. The CDR3 sequence is CASSTMQTSGMYNEQFF. CDR3 sequence (DNA): TGTGCCAGCAGCACGATGCAGACTAGCGGGATGTACAATGAGCAGTTCTTC.

This clone is labeled as medium-sized. This sequence joins TRBV6-1 and TRBJ2-7; the match to TRBD2 covers 7 bases. The V gene end was trimmed by 6 bases and the J gene end by 2 bases; junction bases not matched to a gene: 7. The CDR3 consists of 14 residues. Germline CDR1 reads MNHNS; CDR2 reads SASEGT. The DNA of the CDR3 is TGTGCCAGCAGCGGGCTGCGGGAGCCCTACGAGCAGTACTTC. This gives the protein CASSGLREPYEQYF.

In its sample, this clone was seen many times. This sequence joins TRBV6-2 or TRBV6-3 and TRBJ1-1, with no clear D. Deletions cut 7 bases from V and 1 base from J, with 10 bases between. CDR1 is MNHEY and CDR2 is SVGEGT in the germline V gene. The CDR3 is 13 amino acids. CDR3 region: CASTTDGNTEAFF. CDR3 sequence (DNA): TGTGCCAGCACCACCGATGGGAACACTGAAGCTTTCTTT.

For this clone: An end of the junction does not agree with germline; a read error may underlie this. This chain links TRBV19 with TRBJ2-6, with D perhaps TRBD1 (5 bases). Germline CDR1 reads LNHDA; CDR2 reads SQIVND (reference sequence). The CDR3 runs to 14 residues. This CDR3 is CASSSGSGANFLTF. In nucleotides, the CDR3 is TGTGCCAGTAGCAGTGGCTCTGGGGCCAACTTCCTGACTTTC. Filled out from reference TRBV19 and TRBJ2-6, the complete variable domain reads DGGITQSPKYLFRKEGQNVTLSCEQNLNHDAMYWYRQDPGQGLRLIYYSQIVNDFQKGDIAEGYSVSREKKESFPLTVTSAQKNPTAFYLCASSSGSGANFLTFGAGSRLTVL.

This clone was seen at least ten times. This sequence joins TRBV20-1 and TRBJ2-7, with TRBD2 matching 11 bases. J gave up 4 bases and V 0 bases, and 2 bases lay outside the gene matches. Germline V lookup: CDR1 DFQATT, CDR2 SNEGSKA (reference sequence). This CDR3 has 14 residues. The CDR3 region is CSARDGTSGYEQYF. In DNA, the CDR3 is TGCAGTGCTAGAGACGGGACTAGCGGATACGAGCAGTACTTC.

Concerning this clone: The junction does not match germline at one end; this may be a read error. The chain combines TRBV6-5 with TRBJ2-7, with TRBD1 as a possible D gene (7 bases). The CDR3 is 14 amino acids. Germline-derived CDR1 and CDR2 are MNHEY and SVGAGI. This CDR3 is CASCYSRQGGEQYF. The CDR3 DNA reads as TGTGCCAGCTGTTACTCTAGACAGGGAGGAGAGCAGTACTTC.

This clone ranks as medium-sized. The chain links TRBV5-1 to TRBJ1-1, with 8 nucleotides matching TRBD1. CDR1 and CDR2 (germline): SGHRS, YFSETQ. CDR3 length: 14 amino acids. J gave up 10 bases and V 4 bases, and 12 bases lay outside the gene matches. Here the CDR3 DNA reads TGCGCCAGCAGCCCAAGTGACAGGGGCGTAAGAGCTTTCTTT. Translated, it gives CASSPSDRGVRAFF.

This clone was observed many times. V and J are TRBV4-1 and TRBJ1-3, with D possibly TRBD1 on 5 matching bases. Trimming took 1 base from V and 0 from J, leaving 7 bases between them. The CDR3 spans 15 residues. CDR1 and CDR2 (germline): MGHRA, YSYEKL. CDR3 region: CASSQVQVSGNTIYF. The CDR3 bases are TGCGCCAGCAGCCAAGTACAGGTCTCTGGAAACACCATATATTTT.

This clone came up many times. The chain employs TRBV7-2 and TRBJ1-1, with D possibly TRBD1 on 6 matching bases. Germline CDR1 and CDR2: SGHTA and FQGNSA. The germline V and J ends were trimmed by 6 bases and 4 bases, with 12 bases remaining between them. The CDR3 runs to 13 residues. This chain's CDR3 is CASRGGWSTEAFF. The CDR3 coding sequence is TGTGCCAGCAGAGGGGGGTGGAGCACTGAAGCTTTCTTT.

This clone was counted ten times or more. The CDR3 DNA follows: TGTGCCAGCAGCTTGGTACCGACTAGCGTTCAAGAGACCCAGTACTTC. Its translation is CASSLVPTSVQETQYF. V and J are TRBV5-5 and TRBJ2-5; 8 nucleotides agree with TRBD2. Per the germline V gene, CDR1 is SGHKS and CDR2 is YYEKEE (reference sequence). This CDR3 comprises 16 residues. V was pared by 0 bases and J by 2 bases, with 6 bases of the junction left unmatched.

This clone is categorized as medium-sized (0.01 to 0.1%). DNA of the CDR3: TGCAGTGCTAGGGCCGGCTCCGACTACGAGCAGTACTTC. It translates to CSARAGSDYEQYF. The J gene is TRBJ2-7, the V gene TRBV20-1, with D unresolved. V gave up 3 bases and J gave up 3 bases, with 12 bases separating them. In germline, CDR1 is DFQATT, CDR2 SNEGSKA (reference sequence). This CDR3 comprises 13 residues.

The rearrangement links TRBV5-1 to TRBJ1-1, with TRBD1 identical over 7 bases. Germline V gives CDR1 SGHRS, CDR2 YFSETQ. Trimming removed 0 bases from V and 7 bases from J; junction bases left unmatched: 6. The CDR3 is made up of 14 amino acids. The CDR3, as DNA: TGCGCCAGCAGCTTGGGCCTACGGGACAGTGAAGCTTTCTTT. This encodes CASSLGLRDSEAFF.

This clone appeared many times. This sequence joins TRBV24-1 and TRBJ1-1, with a tentative D call TRBD1 (5 bases). Trimming stripped 3 bases from V and 8 bases from J, with 6 bases between. CDR3 length: 11 residues. The germline gives CDR1 KGHDR, CDR2 SFDVKD. The CDR3 nucleotides are TGTGCCACCAGTGATGGGGACGAAGCTTTCTTT. It encodes CATSDGDEAFF.

This sequence joins TRBV6-2 or TRBV6-3 and TRBJ2-3; 8 nucleotides agree with TRBD2. The CDR3 length is 17 residues. Germline V CDR1 and CDR2: MNHEY, SVGEGT. With 6 bases clipped from V and 3 bases from J, the junction kept 14 bases outside the gene matches. The CDR3 DNA follows: TGTGCCAGCAGATCTCCGACTAGCGTGAGTTGGACAGATACGCAGTATTTT. Residues: CASRSPTSVSWTDTQYF.

This clone was detected ten times or more. V usage is TRBV20-1 and J usage is TRBJ1-1; D is undetermined. The ends were cut back, 0 bases at V and 10 bases at J, with 6 bases in the middle. The CDR3 contains 10 residues. Germline assignment: CDR1 DFQATT and CDR2 SNEGSKA (reference sequence). This CDR3 reads CSARDLAAFF. In DNA form, the CDR3 reads TGCAGTGCTAGAGATCTGGCAGCTTTCTTT.

To note about this clone: The germline gene is not matched at one end of the junction; a read error may be the cause. The chain has TRBV5-1 and TRBJ1-1; 7 positions agree with TRBD1. Germline V lookup: CDR1 SGHRS, CDR2 YFSETQ. CDR3 length: 14 amino acids. Here the CDR3 reads CSSSRQGRGDEAFF. The CDR3 DNA is TGCTCCAGCAGCCGACAGGGTCGGGGCGATGAAGCTTTCTTT.

There are many counts of this clone. Other DNA sequences in the same sample also yield this CDR3. The rearrangement links TRBV9 to TRBJ1-1; a weak D match, TRBD1 (5 bases). V was trimmed by 3 bases and J by 6 bases, leaving 15 bases between them. The CDR3 extends over 14 amino acids. CDR1 is SGDLS, CDR2 YYNGEE, per germline. CDR3 sequence (DNA): TGTGCCAGCAGCGAGGGGTGGGCTGGCGCTGAAGCTTTCTTT. It is translated as CASSEGWAGAEAFF.

This clone appeared many times. The CDR3 sequence is CASSLDGAGGISYEQYF. The CDR3, as DNA: TGTGCCAGCAGCTTAGATGGTGCGGGAGGCATCTCCTACGAGCAGTACTTC. V and J are TRBV7-8 and TRBJ2-7, with 8 bases fitting TRBD2. V was clipped by 1 base and J by 0 bases; unmatched bases: 8. The CDR3 spans 17 residues. Germline CDR1 SGHVS, CDR2 FQNEAQ.

This clone was seen at least ten times. The chain combines TRBV20-1 with TRBJ2-3, with 11 bases aligning to TRBD2. Germline V gene sequence: CDR1 DFQATT, CDR2 SNEGSKA (reference sequence). The CDR3 has 13 amino acids. The V and J ends lost 7 bases and 1 base, in that order; junction bases with no gene match: 1. CDR3 DNA sequence: TGCAGTGAACTAGCGGGGGGCACAGATACGCAGTATTTT. This translates into CSELAGGTDTQYF.

There are many counts of this clone. This sequence joins TRBV5-1 and TRBJ1-1, with 9 bases lining up with TRBD1. Trimming took 4 bases from V and 0 from J; bases not matched to a gene: 7. This CDR3 comprises 16 residues. CDR1 is SGHRS and CDR2 is YFSETQ in the germline V gene. CDR3 in amino acids: CASSNGQGRMNTEAFF. The CDR3 nucleotides read TGCGCCAGCAGCAACGGACAGGGGAGAATGAACACTGAAGCTTTCTTT.

As to this clone: Germline and junction disagree at one end, which may indicate a read error. This rearrangement joins TRBV30 to TRBJ1-1; no clear D gene. Germline CDR1 reads GTSNPN; CDR2 reads SVGIG (reference sequence). CDR3 size: 10 residues. CDR3 DNA sequence: TGTGCCTGGAGTGGCACTGGCGTTCTCTTT. Protein product: CAWSGTGVLF.

There are many counts of this clone. The chain carries TRBV7-9 and TRBJ2-4; no definite D call. The germline CDR1 and CDR2 sequences are SEHNR and FQNEAQ (reference sequence). The CDR3 is made up of 13 amino acids. V was trimmed by 8 bases and J by 5 bases, leaving 13 bases between them. Written as DNA, the CDR3 is TGTGCCAGCGCGTCCTCAGGAGAAAACATTCAGTACTTC. Translated: CASASSGENIQYF.

This clone was detected many times. The chain has TRBV5-1 and TRBJ1-3; D is unresolved. V was shortened by 0 bases and J by 10 bases, with 11 bases between the two germline ends. CDR3 length: 13 amino acids. Germline V lookup: CDR1 SGHRS, CDR2 YFSETQ. The CDR3 loop is CASSLGARETIYF. The CDR3 DNA follows: TGCGCCAGCAGCTTGGGAGCGAGGGAGACCATATATTTT.